In its sample, the clone carrying this T cell receptor beta chain was seen many times. Its antigen remains unknown. TCRdb passed the RACE reads through MiXCR, listing each CDR3 protein once. This sample has about 39,000 distinct CDR3 sequences, with 10% to 15% found just once. This specimen comes from a study of human T cells and chemical hapten exposure. General observations from the study: The number of TCRs over 1 in 1000 frequency stayed unchanged after DPC.

Time point here: patch test 3, about 24 weeks after DPC sensitization. Described treatment: therapeutic diphenylcyclopropenone sensitization with weekly scalp DPC. From whole blood left unfractionated, total RNA was extracted. Every donor had alopecia and was 18 to 70 years old; all were suitable for DPC. This CDR3 has 21 residues. Germline values: CDR1 SGHDT, CDR2 YYEEEE. After removal of 4 bases from V and 1 base from J, the junction contained 24 bases not matched to a gene. The material was whole blood, obtained in connection with sensitization to the hapten diphenylcyclopropenone (DPC). The chain couples TRBV5-6 to TRBJ1-1, with 8 nucleotides matching TRBD1. The origin of this receptor is a woman in her forties with alopecia areata. Some clones in this sample may be carry-over from other donors' samples. CDR3 DNA: TGTGCCAGCAGCCAAATTCGTGGCAGGGGGCCCGGACTTCCCCCGAACACTGAAGCTTTCTTT. Translating gives CASSQIRGRGPGLPPNTEAFF.